These T cell receptor beta chains were read from a single sample in a study of blood T cells in healthy people across ages. TCRdb analysed the 5' RACE reads with MiXCR anew, one entry per CDR3 protein. The sample gives about 800,000 distinct CDR3 sequences, approximately 25% of which show up once; approximately 4% is in the top ten. The data also belong to a second study, concerning T cells of mothers and their children.

Material: blood. The source is a boy younger than 18 in good health. Both conserved end residues are part of each CDR3. The order of the fields is V gene, J gene, CDR3 protein.

v_gene: TRBV9; j_gene: TRBJ2-7; CDR3aa: CASSVDENEQYF
v_gene: TRBV7-2; j_gene: TRBJ2-2; CDR3aa: CASSRLRVGFNTGELFF
v_gene: TRBV21-1; j_gene: TRBJ1-1; CDR3aa: CASSKEERTGMNTEAFF
v_gene: TRBV24-1; j_gene: TRBJ2-3; CDR3aa: CATSDPSTSGRALDTQYF
v_gene: TRBV29-1; j_gene: -; CDR3aa: CSAPGLGGVTQYF
v_gene: TRBV5-6; j_gene: TRBJ2-7; CDR3aa: CASSLGITSYEQYF
v_gene: TRBV21-1; j_gene: TRBJ2-4; CDR3aa: CASSPRILAKNIQYF
v_gene: TRBV5-5; j_gene: TRBJ2-2; CDR3aa: CASSRRGMNTGELFF
v_gene: TRBV7-2; j_gene: TRBJ2-5; CDR3aa: CASSLRTGRETQYF
v_gene: TRBV28; j_gene: TRBJ2-7; CDR3aa: CASSGGTGTTYSYEQYF
v_gene: TRBV7-9; j_gene: TRBJ1-1; CDR3aa: CASSNRDRGPFMNTEAFF
v_gene: TRBV6-5; j_gene: TRBJ1-5; CDR3aa: CASSRQGKSQPQHF
v_gene: TRBV7-9; j_gene: TRBJ2-5; CDR3aa: CASSYGTSTQYF